Listed here are 28 T cell receptor beta chains from one sample, sequenced in a study of T cell repertoires in cytomegalovirus infection. The antigens of these receptors remain unknown. TCRdb reanalysed the reads using MiXCR and keeps one entry per CDR3 protein. This sample carries about 270,000 distinct CDR3 sequences, about 20% of them seen once, and the ten largest clones take approximately 19%. The sequenced sample was cultured PBMCs, obtained from culture after CMV antigen stimulation. The receptor source for this set is a human donor in good health (CMV status not recorded). Some clones in this sample may be carry-over from other donors' samples.

There are many counts of this clonotype. The chain carries TRBV12-3 or TRBV12-4 and TRBJ2-1; 7 positions agree with TRBD1. The length of the CDR3 is 13 residues. V trimming: 5 bases; J trimming: 8 bases; junction bases outside the gene matches: 6. The chain's CDR3 is CASSPGQPHEQFF. As DNA, the CDR3 is TGTGCCAGCAGTCCGGGACAGCCCCATGAGCAGTTCTTC.

The rearrangement uses TRBV18 and TRBJ1-4, with 7 nucleotides matching TRBD1. The CDR3 is made up of 15 amino acids. J was trimmed by 5 bases and V by 3 bases; bases with no gene match: 6. Germline-derived CDR1 and CDR2 are KGHSH and LQKENI. The CDR3 is CASSPNRGRNEKLFF. The CDR3 coding sequence is TGTGCCAGCTCACCGAACAGGGGTCGGAATGAAAAACTGTTTTTT.

This clonotype has a handful of counts. V is TRBV6-2 or TRBV6-3 and J is TRBJ2-1; D gene ambiguous. Trimming left V 6 bases short and J 9 bases short, with 15 bases between. From germline, CDR1 is MNHEY and CDR2 SVGEGT. This CDR3 has 13 amino acids. The CDR3 DNA is TGTGCCAGCAGCCTTTCAATATCGGGTGAGCAGTTCTTC. This gives the protein CASSLSISGEQFF.

This clonotype was found many times. The chain recombines TRBV7-2 with TRBJ2-3; 10 nucleotides match TRBD2. The CDR3 covers 16 residues. Trimming took 5 bases from V and 3 from J; bases not matched to a gene: 8. Germline CDR1 SGHTA, CDR2 FQGNSA. This chain's CDR3 is CASSRVSGRSTDTQYF. In DNA, the CDR3 is TGTGCCAGCAGCCGCGTTAGCGGGAGGTCGACAGATACGCAGTATTTT.

This clonotype was found a few times. The chain recombines TRBV19 with TRBJ2-5; 9 bases are a match to TRBD2. Germline V CDR1 and CDR2: LNHDA, SQIVND (reference sequence). The length of the CDR3 is 15 residues. V lost 6 bases, J lost 4 bases, and 9 bases stayed unmatched. The DNA of the CDR3 is TGTGCCAGTAGCCCGGGTAGCGGGAGTTCAGAGACCCAGTACTTC. The encoded protein is CASSPGSGSSETQYF.

The chain recombines TRBV27 with TRBJ2-1; tentatively, D is TRBD1 (5 bases). V lost 6 bases and J 10 bases, leaving 19 bases between the germline ends. CDR3 length: 14 residues. Per the germline V gene, CDR1 is MNHEY and CDR2 is SMNVEV (reference sequence). CDR3 in DNA: TGTGCCAGCAGCTCCTTGGCAGGGATAAGGGAGCAGTTCTTC. Its protein product is CASSSLAGIREQFF.

The chain has TRBV7-2 and TRBJ1-5, with 7 bases aligning to TRBD1. The CDR3 loop spans 15 amino acids. V lost 5 bases, J lost 3 bases, and 7 bases stayed unmatched. Per the germline V gene, CDR1 is SGHTA and CDR2 is FQGNSA. CDR3 coding DNA: TGTGCCAGCAGCGCAACCGGGACAGTCAATCAGCCCCAGCATTTT. Amino acid sequence: CASSATGTVNQPQHF.

This clonotype was counted between two and nine times. The chain carries TRBV6-2 or TRBV6-3 and TRBJ1-1; no reliable D call. Deletions cut 8 bases from V and 0 bases from J, with 10 bases between. CDR3 length: 13 residues. Per the germline V gene, CDR1 is MNHEY and CDR2 is SVGEGT. The CDR3 nucleotides are TGTGCCAGCGGTACAGAAATGAACACTGAAGCTTTCTTT. Amino acids: CASGTEMNTEAFF.

This clonotype was observed a handful of times. The CDR3 reads CASSEDRRLNTEAFF. The CDR3 nucleotides are TGTGCCAGCAGTGAAGATCGGCGGCTGAACACTGAAGCTTTCTTT. This chain connects TRBV6-1 to TRBJ1-1, with D unresolved. The germline V and J ends were trimmed by 1 base and 0 bases, with 9 bases remaining between them. CDR3 length equals 15 residues. CDR1 and CDR2 from the germline V gene are MNHNS and SASEGT.

The rearrangement links TRBV29-1 to TRBJ1-4; D is possibly TRBD1 (5 bases). The CDR3 covers 14 residues. CDR1 and CDR2 (germline): SQVTM, ANQGSEA. Trimming took 6 bases from V and 0 from J, leaving 11 bases between them. The CDR3 DNA sequence: TGCAGCGTGCATGACAGTGCAACTAATGAAAAACTGTTTTTT. The encoded protein is CSVHDSATNEKLFF.

This clonotype was observed at least ten times. The gene calls are TRBV7-9 and TRBJ2-5; D unclear. Trimming removed 2 bases at V and 5 bases at J, with 18 bases between. Per germline, CDR1 SEHNR and CDR2 FQNEAQ (reference sequence). This CDR3 comprises 16 residues. The CDR3 loop reads CASSLIRVGVAETQYF. The DNA for the CDR3 is TGTGCCAGCAGCTTAATCCGGGTTGGGGTCGCGGAGACCCAGTACTTC.

The chain employs TRBV20-1 and TRBJ2-5, with D perhaps TRBD1 (5 bases). The length of the CDR3 is 11 residues. The V gene lost 6 bases and the J gene lost 3 bases, with 8 bases spanning the gap. Germline V lookup: CDR1 DFQATT, CDR2 SNEGSKA (reference sequence). The CDR3 protein is CSANRKETQYF. CDR3 sequence (DNA): TGCAGTGCCAACAGGAAAGAGACCCAGTACTTC.

The rearrangement joins TRBV19 to TRBJ2-2, with D tentatively TRBD1 (6 bases). The germline V and J ends were trimmed by 5 bases and 2 bases, with 21 bases remaining between them. Germline loops: CDR1 LNHDA, CDR2 SQIVND (reference sequence). This CDR3 contains 18 residues. This CDR3 is CASSFGTIGASNTGELFF. In DNA form, the CDR3 reads TGTGCCAGTAGTTTCGGGACAATAGGGGCTAGCAACACCGGGGAGCTGTTTTTT.

This clonotype was observed many times. This chain joins TRBV7-6 and TRBJ2-3; no clear D gene. The CDR3 is 12 amino acids. The V end was cut by 3 bases, the J end by 6 bases, with 7 bases between. Germline-derived CDR1 and CDR2 are SGHVS and FNYEAQ. The CDR3 region is CASSFRQDTQYF. CDR3 nucleotides: TGTGCCAGCAGCTTCCGGCAGGATACGCAGTATTTT. The entire variable domain, with the rest obtained from reference TRBV7-6 and TRBJ2-3, is as follows: GAGVSQSPRYKVTKRGQDVALRCDPISGHVSLYWYRQALGQGPEFLTYFNYEAQQDKSGLPNDRFSAERPEGSISTLTIQRTEQRDSAMYRCASSFRQDTQYFGPGTRLTVL.

This clonotype has just a few counts. This chain connects TRBV19 to TRBJ2-2; D tentatively fits TRBD1 or TRBD2 (5 bases each). The length of the CDR3 is 17 residues. Trimming removed 6 bases from V and 1 base from J, with 18 bases in between. Germline V gives CDR1 LNHDA, CDR2 SQIVND (reference sequence). CDR3 in DNA: TGTGCCAGTAGATCGGGCTGGGACCGGGTGAACACCGGGGAGCTGTTTTTT. Translating gives CASRSGWDRVNTGELFF.

This clonotype was picked up a small number of times. The genes are TRBV4-2 and TRBJ2-3, with 9 bases lining up with TRBD2. This CDR3 has 15 amino acids. With V trimmed by 4 bases and J by 5 bases, 7 bases remained unmatched. Germline assignment: CDR1 LGHNA and CDR2 YNFKEQ. The CDR3 region has the DNA TGTGCCAGCAGCCCCTCTAGCGGGAAGGGAGATACGCAGTATTTT. Translated: CASSPSSGKGDTQYF.

This clonotype was picked up a small number of times. This chain uses TRBV2 with TRBJ2-7; 9 bases align to TRBD1. CDR3 length equals 14 residues. The trim removed 4 bases at V and 2 bases at J, leaving 3 bases unmatched. Germline CDR1 is SNHLY and CDR2 is FYNNEI. The CDR3 DNA reads as TGTGCCAGCAGTGGGGACAGGGTGACCTACGAGCAGTACGTC. Translating it yields CASSGDRVTYEQYV.

The chain recombines TRBV7-2 with TRBJ1-5; 7 bases agree with TRBD1. J lost 5 bases, V lost 1 base, and 8 bases had no gene match. Germline values: CDR1 SGHTA, CDR2 FQGNSA. The CDR3 is made up of 16 amino acids. Written as DNA, the CDR3 is TGTGCCAGCAGCTTAGGGTACAGGGGAAAGGATCAGCCCCAGCATTTT. This encodes CASSLGYRGKDQPQHF.

This clonotype was detected only a few times. V usage is TRBV2 and J usage is TRBJ1-5, with unresolved D. The V gene's germline CDR1 is SNHLY and CDR2 FYNNEI. Trimming shortened V by 3 bases and J by 3 bases, and 6 bases separated the two germline ends. The CDR3 contains 13 residues. Here the CDR3 DNA reads TGTGCCAGCAGTGATGACCTCAATCAGCCCCAGCATTTT. Translated, it gives CASSDDLNQPQHF.

This clonotype has a handful of counts. The rearrangement joins TRBV20-1 to TRBJ2-3; no reliable D call. This CDR3 is 12 amino acids long. Germline V gives CDR1 DFQATT, CDR2 SNEGSKA (reference sequence). Trimming took 6 bases from V and 3 from J, leaving 10 bases between them. The CDR3 spells CSAPGTTDTQYF. CDR3 nucleotide sequence: TGCAGTGCGCCGGGCACGACAGATACGCAGTATTTT.

V gene TRBV6-2 or TRBV6-3 combines with J gene TRBJ2-5; D unclear. The germline V gene has CDR1 MNHEY and CDR2 SVGEGT. This CDR3 contains 15 residues. V was shortened by 4 bases and J by 2 bases, with 14 bases between the two germline ends. The CDR3 is CASSLYGRIQETQYF. The CDR3, as DNA: TGTGCCAGCAGTTTATACGGTAGGATTCAAGAGACCCAGTACTTC.

Ten or more counts support this clonotype. The chain combines TRBV7-2 with TRBJ2-2, with TRBD2 matching 8 bases. V was clipped by 1 base and J by 13 bases; unmatched bases: 8. The CDR3 is made up of 14 amino acids. Germline V CDR1 and CDR2: SGHTA, FQGNSA. The CDR3: CASSLGGRTPRLFF. The CDR3 coding sequence is TGTGCCAGCAGCTTAGGCGGGAGGACCCCACGGCTGTTTTTT.

V is TRBV11-2 and J is TRBJ2-1; possibly TRBD2 for D (5 bases). V lost 5 bases, J lost 7 bases, and 15 bases lay in between. The CDR3 loop spans 14 amino acids. The V gene's germline CDR1 is SGHAT and CDR2 FQNNGV. The DNA of the CDR3 is TGTGCCAGCAGCGCAAGAACTAGTAAGAATGAGCAGTTCTTC. This gives the protein CASSARTSKNEQFF. The full variable domain, in which reference TRBV11-2 and TRBJ2-1 provide the parts outside the CDR3, is EAGVAQSPRYKIIEKRQSVAFWCNPISGHATLYWYQQILGQGPKLLIQFQNNGVVDDSQLPKDRFSAERLKGVDSTLKIQPAKLEDSAVYLCASSARTSKNEQFFGPGTRLTVL.

This chain joins TRBV15 and TRBJ1-4; possibly TRBD1 for D (5 bases). Germline V CDR1 and CDR2: LNHNV, YYDKDF (reference sequence). Trimming removed 1 base from V and 8 bases from J, with 11 bases in between. This CDR3 has 14 residues. The CDR3 loop is CATSRGREGEKLFF. CDR3 DNA: TGTGCCACCAGCAGAGGCAGGGAGGGGGAAAAACTGTTTTTT.

Of note for this clonotype: An end of the junction differs from the germline gene, which may be a read error. The rearrangement links TRBV27 to TRBJ2-3; D gene uncertain. Germline V gene data show CDR1 as MNHEY and CDR2 as SMNVEV (reference sequence). The CDR3 length is 13 residues. Here the CDR3 DNA reads TGTGCCAGCAGCTTAAAGGAAAGTACCCCCTCGAGGTTT. It yields the protein CASSLKESTPSRF.

Only a few counts were recorded for this clonotype. This chain links TRBV6-5 with TRBJ2-3, with 14 positions matching TRBD2. The CDR3 length is 15 residues. The V and J ends lost 6 bases and 7 bases, in that order; junction bases with no gene match: 6. Per germline, CDR1 MNHEY and CDR2 SVGAGI. CDR3 in DNA: TGTGCCAGCAGCGCCGGACTAGCGGGAGGAAATACGCAGTATTTT. This encodes CASSAGLAGGNTQYF.

This clonotype was found many times. V gene TRBV7-9 combines with J gene TRBJ2-3; D is undetermined. The germline CDR1 and CDR2 sequences are SEHNR and FQNEAQ (reference sequence). The CDR3 runs to 11 residues. Trimming took off 7 bases at V and 1 base at J, with 3 bases between the two ends. This CDR3 reads CASTRTDTQYF. Here the CDR3 DNA reads TGTGCCAGCACCCGCACAGATACGCAGTATTTT. The whole variable domain, remainder taken from reference TRBV7-9 and TRBJ2-3, is DTGVSQNPRHKITKRGQNVTFRCDPISEHNRLYWYRQTLGQGPEFLTYFQNEAQLEKSRLLSDRFSAERPKGSFSTLEIQRTEQGDSAMYLCASTRTDTQYFGPGTRLTVL.

This clonotype has ten or more counts. The V call is TRBV7-2, the J call TRBJ1-5; no reliable D call. The V gene lost 2 bases and the J gene lost 5 bases, with 7 bases spanning the gap. Germline CDR1 and CDR2: SGHTA and FQGNSA. This CDR3 comprises 13 residues. The CDR3 loop reads CASSLRFDQPQHF. The CDR3 coding sequence is TGTGCCAGCAGCTTAAGGTTCGATCAGCCCCAGCATTTT.